This is a list of T cell receptor beta chains from one sample in a study of Ad26.COV2.S vaccination and SARS-CoV-2 variants. Sequencing used immunoSEQ multiplex PCR; TCRdb keeps in-frame clones, though not all of them. The repertoire holds about 350,000 clones, with about 89% as singletons. Sample: peripheral blood, taken in a trial of Ad26.COV2.S vaccine versus placebo. The receptors shown here come from a person aged 18 to 59 who received the Ad26.COV2.S COVID-19 vaccine or a placebo. Both conserved end residues are part of each CDR3. D genes are given only for firm matches. The size entry is marked missing in some rows and otherwise reads once, few, many or a size class.

J | size | length | D | V | DNA | CDR3
TRBJ2-7 | . | 14 | . | TRBV6-1 | TGTGCCAGCAGTGAAGAACTAGGCTCCTACGAGCAGTACTTC | CASSEELGSYEQYF
TRBJ1-1 | few | 14 | . | TRBV5-4 | TGTGCCAGCACTGTCAGCGACAGGAACACTGAAGCTTTCTTT | CASTVSDRNTEAFF
TRBJ1-1 | once | 14 | . | TRBV13 | TGTGCCAGCAGCCTCGACAGTAACGTAGCTGAAGCTTTCTTT | CASSLDSNVAEAFF
TRBJ1-1 | . | 14 | . | TRBV7-8 | TGTGCCAGCAGCTTACTGGGTCCGAACACTGAAGCTTTCTTT | CASSLLGPNTEAFF
TRBJ2-1 | . | 13 | TRBD1 | TRBV4-1 | TGCGCCAGCAGCCAGCACACAGGGGAAGTGGAGTTCTTC | CASSQHTGEVEFF
TRBJ2-7 | . | 15 | TRBD2 | TRBV28 | TGTGCCAGCAGCCGCGGGAGTGGGGTCGGTTACGAGCAGTACTTC | CASSRGSGVGYEQYF
TRBJ2-1 | . | 12 | . | TRBV6-1 | TGTGCCAGCAGTGAAGTGGGGAATGAGCAGTTCTTC | CASSEVGNEQFF
TRBJ1-2 | . | 14 | . | TRBV28 | TGTGCCAGCAGGATGGGCGGAGGAGCGGGCGGCTACACCTTC | CASRMGGGAGGYTF
TRBJ1-2 | . | 13 | . | TRBV6-5 | TGTGCCAGCAGTTACTCGGGAGGGACCGGCTACACCTTC | CASSYSGGTGYTF
TRBJ1-4 | . | 13 | . | TRBV7-9 | TGTGCCAGCACGGACCGAAGTAATGAAAAACTGTTTTTT | CASTDRSNEKLFF
TRBJ1-2 | . | 17 | . | TRBV6-2/TRBV6-3 | TGTGCCAGCAGTTACTCGATGAGGAGGGGGACCAAATATGGCTACACCTTC | CASSYSMRRGTKYGYTF
TRBJ2-3 | . | 15 | TRBD1 | TRBV7-8 | TGTGCCAGCAGCTCCGGGACAGTGAACACAGATACGCAGTATTTT | CASSSGTVNTDTQYF
TRBJ2-3 | . | 12 | . | TRBV11-2 | TGTGCCAGCAGCTTAGTCGATAATACGCAGTATTTT | CASSLVDNTQYF
TRBJ1-1 | . | 14 | . | TRBV7-8 | TGTGCCAGCAGCCGGGGGCCTGGGGACACTGAAGCTTTCTTT | CASSRGPGDTEAFF
TRBJ2-3 | . | 16 | TRBD2 | TRBV5-4 | TGTGCCAGCAGCAGTAGGACTAGCGGGAAAACAGATACGCAGTATTTT | CASSSRTSGKTDTQYF
TRBJ1-5 | . | 12 | . | TRBV28 | TGTGCCAGCACCTACCTTAATCAGCCCCAGCATTTT | CASTYLNQPQHF
TRBJ2-1 | . | 13 | . | TRBV11-3 | TGTGCCAGCAGCTTAGGACAGAACGGTGAGCAGTTCTTC | CASSLGQNGEQFF
TRBJ2-2 | . | 13 | . | TRBV25-1 | TGTGCCAGCAGGAGGGGGATCAGCGGGGAGCTGTTTTTT | CASRRGISGELFF
TRBJ1-3 | . | 14 | . | TRBV5-5 | TGTGCCAGCGGACCTTCGCCCTCTGGAAACACCATATATTTT | CASGPSPSGNTIYF
TRBJ1-3 | . | 15 | . | TRBV9 | TGTGCCAGCAGCGTATATGGACAGACTGAAAACACCATATATTTT | CASSVYGQTENTIYF
TRBJ1-6 | . | 15 | TRBD1 | TRBV5-1 | TGCGCCAGCAGTTCGCGACAGGGGACGAATTCACCCCTCCACTTT | CASSSRQGTNSPLHF
TRBJ1-1 | . | 15 | . | TRBV9 | TGTGCCAGCAGTTACGACGGGGGTCTGAACACTGAAGCTTTCTTT | CASSYDGGLNTEAFF
TRBJ1-5 | . | 12 | . | TRBV19 | TGTGCCAGTAGTATAAGAGGGGAGCCCCAGCATTTT | CASSIRGEPQHF
TRBJ1-1 | few | 15 | . | TRBV6-2/TRBV6-3 | TGTGCCAGCAGCCCCACGGGGATGAAGAACACTGAAGCTTTCTTT | CASSPTGMKNTEAFF
TRBJ2-7 | . | 14 | . | TRBV13 | TGTGCCAGCAGCTCCACTAGCTTCGGCTACGAGCAGTACTTC | CASSSTSFGYEQYF
TRBJ2-7 | . | 13 | . | TRBV25-1 | TGTGCCAGCACCGGATCCAGCTCCTACGAGCAGTACTTC | CASTGSSSYEQYF
TRBJ2-7 | . | 13 | . | TRBV12-3/TRBV12-4 | TGTGCCAGCAGTTTAAGGACCTCCTACGAGCAGTACTTC | CASSLRTSYEQYF
TRBJ2-3 | . | 18 | . | TRBV2 | TGTGCCAGCAGTAGCATCGGCGGATGGGAGACTAGCACAGATACGCAGTATTTT | CASSSIGGWETSTDTQYF
TRBJ2-7 | . | 15 | . | TRBV28 | TGTGCCAGCAGTTCCAGACAGAGGGCAACCTACGAGCAGTACTTC | CASSSRQRATYEQYF
TRBJ1-2 | . | 13 | . | TRBV5-1 | TGCGCCAGCAGCCTTTCATCCCAAGGTGGCTACACCTTC | CASSLSSQGGYTF
TRBJ2-5 | . | 14 | . | TRBV7-9 | TGTGCCAGCAGCTCCGTCCCTAGCTTACAGACCCAGTACTTC | CASSSVPSLQTQYF
TRBJ2-7 | . | 14 | . | TRBV6-6 | TGTGCCAGCAGTTACGAATTCCCCAATCACGAGCAGTACTTC | CASSYEFPNHEQYF
TRBJ1-2 | . | 16 | . | TRBV3-1/TRBV3-2 | TGTGCCAGCAGCCAAGAAGCTCTTAAAGGGAAGTATGGCTACACCTTC | CASSQEALKGKYGYTF
TRBJ1-4 | once | 15 | TRBD1 | TRBV11-2 | TGTGCCAGCAGCACCAGGGGGAACACTAATGAAAAACTGTTTTTT | CASSTRGNTNEKLFF
TRBJ1-1 | . | 16 | . | TRBV9 | TGTGCCAGCAGCGTAGGAGGGGGGCGCAAGAACACTGAAGCTTTCTTT | CASSVGGGRKNTEAFF
TRBJ2-3 | . | 16 | TRBD2 | TRBV11-2 | TGTGCCAGCAGCTCCCTAGCGGGGGGGCTTGAAGATACGCAGTATTTT | CASSSLAGGLEDTQYF